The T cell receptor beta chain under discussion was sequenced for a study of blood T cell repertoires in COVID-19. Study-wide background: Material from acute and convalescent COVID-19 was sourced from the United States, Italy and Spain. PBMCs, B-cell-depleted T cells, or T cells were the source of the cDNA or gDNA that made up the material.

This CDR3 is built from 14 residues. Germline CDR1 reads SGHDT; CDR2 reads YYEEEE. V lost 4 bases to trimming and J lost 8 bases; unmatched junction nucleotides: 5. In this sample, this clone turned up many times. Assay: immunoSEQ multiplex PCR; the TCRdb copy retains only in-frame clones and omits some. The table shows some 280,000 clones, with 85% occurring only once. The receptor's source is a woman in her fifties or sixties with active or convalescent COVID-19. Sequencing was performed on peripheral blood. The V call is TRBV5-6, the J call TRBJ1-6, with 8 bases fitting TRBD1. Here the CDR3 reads CASSQGQGYSPLHF. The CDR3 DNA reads TGTGCCAGCAGCCAAGGACAGGGATATTCACCCCTCCACTTT.